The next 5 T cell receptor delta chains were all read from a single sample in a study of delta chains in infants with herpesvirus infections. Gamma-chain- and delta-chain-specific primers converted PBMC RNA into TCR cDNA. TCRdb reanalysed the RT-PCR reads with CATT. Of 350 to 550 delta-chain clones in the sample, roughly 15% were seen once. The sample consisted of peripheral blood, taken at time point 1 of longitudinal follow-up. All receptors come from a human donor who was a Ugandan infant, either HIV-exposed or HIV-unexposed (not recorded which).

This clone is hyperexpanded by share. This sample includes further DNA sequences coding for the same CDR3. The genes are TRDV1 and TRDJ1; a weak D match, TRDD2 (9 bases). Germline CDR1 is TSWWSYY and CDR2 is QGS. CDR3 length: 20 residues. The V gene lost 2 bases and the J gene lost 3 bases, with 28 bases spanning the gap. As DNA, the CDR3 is TGTGCTCTTGGGGAAGGGCCTTCCTACGTCTCTGGGGGACACCCCGATAAACTCATCTTT. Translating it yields CALGEGPSYVSGGHPDKLIF.

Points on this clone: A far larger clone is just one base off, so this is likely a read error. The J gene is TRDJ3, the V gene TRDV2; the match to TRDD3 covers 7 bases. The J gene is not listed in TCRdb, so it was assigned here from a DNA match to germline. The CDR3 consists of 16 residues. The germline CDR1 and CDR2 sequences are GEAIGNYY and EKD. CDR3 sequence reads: CACDWGSSRDTRQMFF. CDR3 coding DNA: TGTGCCTGTGACTGGGGGAGCTCCCGGGACACCCGACAGATGTTTTTC.

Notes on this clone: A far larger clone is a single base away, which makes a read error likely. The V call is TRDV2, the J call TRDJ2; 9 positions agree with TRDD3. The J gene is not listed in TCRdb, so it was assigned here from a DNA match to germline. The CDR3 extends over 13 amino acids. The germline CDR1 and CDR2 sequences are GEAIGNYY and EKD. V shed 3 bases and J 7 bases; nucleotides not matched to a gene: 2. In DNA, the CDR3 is TGTGCCTGTGACCCCTGGGGGATAGCACAACTCTTCTTT. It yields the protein CACDPWGIAQLFF.

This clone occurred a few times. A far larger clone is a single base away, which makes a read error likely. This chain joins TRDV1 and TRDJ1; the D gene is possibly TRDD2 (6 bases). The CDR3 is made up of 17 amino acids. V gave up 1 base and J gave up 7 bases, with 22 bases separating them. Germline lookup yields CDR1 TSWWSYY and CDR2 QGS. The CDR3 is CALGERAPTHGYRKLIF. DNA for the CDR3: TGTGCTCTTGGGGAACGGGCTCCTACGCATGGTTACCGTAAACTCATCTTT.

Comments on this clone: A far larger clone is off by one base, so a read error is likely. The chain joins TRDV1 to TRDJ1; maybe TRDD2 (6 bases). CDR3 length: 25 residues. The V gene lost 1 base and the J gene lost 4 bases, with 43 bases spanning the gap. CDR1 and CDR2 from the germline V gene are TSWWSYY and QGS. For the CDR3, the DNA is TGTGCTCTTGGGGAACCAAATGTCCTTCCGTACCACAAACCTGGGCCTTTCAATCCGATCGATAAACTCATCTTT. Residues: CALGEPNVLPYHKPGPFNPIDKLIF.